This T cell receptor (delta chain) was identified during a study of delta chains in infants with herpesvirus infections. Background on the study: A public fetal Vdelta1/Vgamma8 clonotype was sought in postnatally CMV-infected infants.

Trimming removed 5 bases from V and 3 bases from J, with 23 bases in between. Germline assignment: CDR1 TSESDYY and CDR2 QEAYKQQN. This CDR3 is 17 amino acids long. Gamma-chain- and delta-chain-specific primers converted PBMC RNA into TCR cDNA. TCRdb re-called the RT-PCR reads via CATT. This table has some 830 delta-chain clones, around 40% appearing once. This sequence was found in a human donor who was a Ugandan infant, either HIV-exposed or HIV-unexposed (not recorded which). The material was peripheral blood, obtained at time point 3 of longitudinal follow-up. This chain uses TRAV38-2/DV8 with TRDJ1; no definite D call. The CDR3, as DNA: TGTGCTTATAGTAGCTTCTCACCCATACCTATCTCCGATAAACTCATCTTT. Encoded protein: CAYSSFSPIPISDKLIF.